This TCR beta chain derives from a study of neurological immune-mediated disorders. It was by 5'RACE with 10-nucleotide random UMIs that the cDNA was made. MiXCR was run by TCRdb on the 5' RACE reads, yielding one entry per CDR3 protein. This table has roughly 45,000 distinct CDR3 sequences, 2.5% to 3.5% appearing once. The study built unsorted libraries from 2 million PBMCs kept at -80 C. This clonotype has ten or more counts. V lost 6 bases and J lost 3, with 12 bases in between. The CDR3 totals 13 residues. Germline CDR1 and CDR2: DFQATT and SNEGSKA (reference sequence). The origin of this receptor is a woman between 45 and 60 years old with multiple sclerosis. The chain recombines TRBV20-1 with TRBJ2-1; D uncertain. The specimen sequenced was PBMCs. In DNA, the CDR3 is TGCAGTGCCATACTACCTTACTACAATGAGCAGTTCTTC. Amino acids: CSAILPYYNEQFF.